These 3 T cell receptor beta chains came from one sample sequenced in a study of shared clonotypes between healthy human individuals. The naive CD8 population came from CD45RO-negative cells selected for CCR7, without terminally differentiated effector memory CD45RA+ cells. Here immunoSEQ multiplex PCR was the method, and the copy in TCRdb shows in-frame clones only, minus some. The table shows about 2 million clones, with over 85% occurring only once. The source material was naive CD8+ T cells sorted from blood. These TCRs come from a man aged 18-30 years in good health.

On this clone: Within the sample, other DNA sequences also encode this same CDR3. J is TRBJ2-7 and V is TRBV7-9; 7 positions match TRBD1. This CDR3 comprises 12 residues. Germline CDR1 SEHNR, CDR2 FQNEAQ (reference sequence). V was clipped by 4 bases and J by 6 bases; unmatched bases: 3. The CDR3 DNA reads TGTGCCAGCAGCTCACAGGGGAGCGAGCAGTACTTC. Translated, it gives CASSSQGSEQYF. Together with reference TRBV7-9 and TRBJ2-7, the CDR3 gives the full variable domain: DTGVSQNPRHKITKRGQNVTFRCDPISEHNRLYWYRQTLGQGPEFLTYFQNEAQLEKSRLLSDRFSAERPKGSFSTLEIQRTEQGDSAMYLCASSSQGSEQYFGPGTRLTVT.

As regards this clone: This sample includes further DNA sequences coding for the same CDR3. The V call is TRBV7-9, the J call TRBJ2-7; D is undetermined. Germline V gene sequence: CDR1 SEHNR, CDR2 FQNEAQ (reference sequence). This CDR3 spans 12 amino acids. V was cut by 2 bases and J by 3 bases, with 5 bases left in between. The CDR3 here is CASSLTGYEQYF. DNA of the CDR3: TGTGCCAGCAGCTTAACGGGCTACGAGCAGTACTTC.

Comments on this clone: This sample also contains other DNA sequences that code for the same CDR3. The chain links TRBV27 to TRBJ2-7; 8 bases agree with TRBD1. CDR1 MNHEY and CDR2 SMNVEV come from the germline V gene (reference sequence). The ends lost 3 bases at V and 1 base at J; junction bases unmatched: 2. The CDR3 is made up of 14 amino acids. The CDR3 DNA is TGTGCCAGCAGTTTTGGGACAGGATCCTACGAGCAGTACTTC. This gives the protein CASSFGTGSYEQYF.